Listed below are T cell receptor beta chains from one sample, sequenced in a study of T cells after yellow fever vaccination. TCRdb independently ran MiXCR on the 5' RACE reads; one entry per CDR3 protein. Altogether some 560,000 distinct CDR3 sequences are present, about a sixth being singletons, with the ten largest covering about 18%. The input for sequencing was PBMCs, taken less than 6 days after the first yellow fever vaccination. These receptors originate from a man between 18 and 35 years old who received the YFV17D yellow fever vaccine. Each CDR3 is given with its conserved first and last residue. D genes are given only for firm matches. Some rows mark clone size as missing; the rest say once, few, many or name a class of expanded clone.

J gene: TRBJ2-3
V gene: TRBV27
clone size: NA
D gene: TRBD2
CDR3 protein: CASPHRGLAGGPGTDTQYF
CDR3 DNA: TGTGCCAGCCCGCACCGGGGACTAGCGGGGGGGCCGGGGACAGATACGCAGTATTTT

J gene: TRBJ2-1
V gene: TRBV6-2/TRBV6-3
clone size: NA
D gene: TRBD2
CDR3 protein: CASTKERGAYNEQFF
CDR3 DNA: TGTGCCAGCACCAAGGAGCGGGGGGCTTACAATGAGCAGTTCTTC

J gene: TRBJ1-4
V gene: TRBV5-6
clone size: few
D gene: TRBD1
CDR3 protein: CASSIRSGTGGEKLFF
CDR3 DNA: TGTGCCAGCAGCATCCGATCCGGGACAGGGGGGGAAAAACTGTTTTTT

J gene: TRBJ2-1
V gene: TRBV5-1
clone size: NA
D gene: TRBD2
CDR3 protein: CASSLSRGGAYNEQFF
CDR3 DNA: TGCGCCAGCAGCTTGAGTCGCGGGGGGGCCTACAATGAGCAGTTCTTC

J gene: TRBJ1-1
V gene: TRBV25-1
clone size: NA
D gene: TRBD1
CDR3 protein: CASSEGDRTGVSAFF
CDR3 DNA: TGTGCCAGCAGTGAAGGGGACCGTACAGGGGTTTCCGCTTTCTTT

J gene: TRBJ2-1
V gene: TRBV9
clone size: few
D gene: TRBD2
CDR3 protein: CASSVGIAGGPSNEQFF
CDR3 DNA: TGTGCCAGCAGCGTAGGGATAGCGGGGGGGCCGAGTAATGAGCAGTTCTTC

J gene: TRBJ2-1
V gene: TRBV4-1
clone size: NA
D gene: NA
CDR3 protein: CASSQDGRDNEQFF
CDR3 DNA: TGCGCCAGCAGCCAAGACGGTAGGGACAATGAGCAGTTCTTC

J gene: TRBJ2-2
V gene: TRBV5-1
clone size: NA
D gene: NA
CDR3 protein: CASSLASGRNTGELFF
CDR3 DNA: TGCGCCAGCAGCTTGGCCTCAGGACGGAACACCGGGGAGCTGTTTTTT

J gene: TRBJ1-3
V gene: TRBV6-5
clone size: few
D gene: TRBD1
CDR3 protein: CASSLLTGTGNTIYF
CDR3 DNA: TGTGCCAGCAGTTTATTGACAGGGACTGGAAACACCATATATTTT

J gene: TRBJ2-1
V gene: TRBV7-3
clone size: few
D gene: TRBD2
CDR3 protein: CASSPTGGAVYNEQFF
CDR3 DNA: TGTGCCAGCAGCCCTACGGGGGGGGCGGTCTACAATGAGCAGTTCTTC